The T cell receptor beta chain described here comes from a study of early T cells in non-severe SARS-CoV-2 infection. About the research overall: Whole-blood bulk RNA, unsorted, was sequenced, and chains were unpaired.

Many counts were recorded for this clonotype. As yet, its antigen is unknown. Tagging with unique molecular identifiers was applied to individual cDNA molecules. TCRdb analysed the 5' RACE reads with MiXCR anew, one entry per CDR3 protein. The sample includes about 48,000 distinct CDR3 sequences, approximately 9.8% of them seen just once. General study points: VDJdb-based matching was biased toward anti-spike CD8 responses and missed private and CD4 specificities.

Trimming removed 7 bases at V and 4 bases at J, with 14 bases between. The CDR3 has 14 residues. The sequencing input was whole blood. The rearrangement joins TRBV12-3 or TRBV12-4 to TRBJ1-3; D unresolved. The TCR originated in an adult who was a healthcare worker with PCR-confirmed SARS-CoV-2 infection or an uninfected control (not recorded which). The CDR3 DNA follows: TGTGCCAGCACCACTGGGGTGAGGGGAAACACCATATATTTT. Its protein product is CASTTGVRGNTIYF.